The present entry profiles one T cell receptor beta chain with its context. At one end the junction does not follow the germline gene, possibly because of a read error. The CDR3 has 16 residues. Germline V gene lookup returns CDR1 MGHRA and CDR2 YSYEKL. With a constant-region primer, TCR beta cDNA was made from 450 to 500 ng of total RNA. Employing slightly modified ARM-PCR, three nested multiplex PCR rounds were run, and these gave rise to the TCR beta libraries. In the first two PCR rounds, TRBV1-TRBV30 forward primers were paired with a C-beta reverse primer, and each round lasted about 9 cycles. TCRdb independently ran MiXCR on the multiplex PCR reads; one entry per CDR3 protein. The repertoire includes over 250,000 distinct CDR3 sequences, around three fifths of them detected once, and 17% sits in the top ten. For blood RNA, unsorted whole blood served as the source, and germline DNA was extracted too. Peripheral blood, about 4 milliliters, was collected prior to surgery.

The record originates from a study of tumor-infiltrating lymphocytes in primary liver carcinoma. About the research overall: The patients included men and women who were aged 30 to 69 years. Lesions, classed as T1-T3 N0M0, spanned about 4 to 11 cm across. Roughly 3.5 to 7.5 million productive TCRbeta reads were obtained per sample, with similar numbers across tissue types.

The receptor was isolated from a woman in her thirties with primary liver carcinoma and hepatitis B virus infection. The source material was peripheral blood. The J gene is TRBJ2-7, the V gene TRBV4-1; TRBD2 agrees at 9 bases. CDR3 in DNA: TGCGCCAACAGCCAAGATCGTACTAGCGGGTGGGGCGAGCAGTACTTC. This encodes CANSQDRTSGWGEQYF.